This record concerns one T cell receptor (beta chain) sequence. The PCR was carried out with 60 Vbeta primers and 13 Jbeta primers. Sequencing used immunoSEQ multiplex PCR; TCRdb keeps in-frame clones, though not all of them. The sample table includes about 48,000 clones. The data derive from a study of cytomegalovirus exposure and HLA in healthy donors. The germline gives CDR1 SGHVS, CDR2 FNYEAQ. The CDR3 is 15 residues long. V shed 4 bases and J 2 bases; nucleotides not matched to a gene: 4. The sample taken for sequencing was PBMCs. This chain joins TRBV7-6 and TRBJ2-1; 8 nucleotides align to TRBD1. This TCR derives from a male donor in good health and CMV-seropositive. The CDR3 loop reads CASSSTGVPYNEQFF. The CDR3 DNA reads TGTGCCAGCAGCTCGACAGGGGTGCCCTACAATGAGCAGTTCTTC.